This TCR beta chain derives from a study of T cell clonotyping in hematopoietic cell transplantation. Whole-study findings and limits: Higher Inverse Simpson Index values in graft donor and pretransplant recipient predicted broader posttransplant TCR diversity. Cells were unsorted, so CD4 and CD8 contributions were not separated. At the given depth, recipient repertoires were over 97% de novo clonotypes.

Points on this clone: Its antigen is unknown.

Assay used: immunoSEQ multiplex PCR; TCRdb lists only in-frame clones, some missing. The repertoire holds about 8,000 clones, with 81% as singletons. The sequencing here drew on peripheral blood mononuclear cells, taken 180 days after allogeneic stem cell transplant. The sequence was collected from a female patient aged 50-59 years who had an allogeneic stem cell transplant from an unrelated donor, so the T cells may come from the graft donor. Some clones in this sample may be carry-over from other donors' samples.

CDR3 nucleotide sequence: TGTGCCAGCAGCCCAGGGGGAAGGGAGCAGTACTTC. Translation: CASSPGGREQYF. V gene TRBV27 combines with J gene TRBJ2-7, with 7 bases fitting TRBD1. The CDR3 is 12 residues long. J lost 7 bases, V lost 6 bases, and 6 bases had no gene match. The germline CDR1 and CDR2 sequences are MNHEY and SMNVEV (reference sequence).